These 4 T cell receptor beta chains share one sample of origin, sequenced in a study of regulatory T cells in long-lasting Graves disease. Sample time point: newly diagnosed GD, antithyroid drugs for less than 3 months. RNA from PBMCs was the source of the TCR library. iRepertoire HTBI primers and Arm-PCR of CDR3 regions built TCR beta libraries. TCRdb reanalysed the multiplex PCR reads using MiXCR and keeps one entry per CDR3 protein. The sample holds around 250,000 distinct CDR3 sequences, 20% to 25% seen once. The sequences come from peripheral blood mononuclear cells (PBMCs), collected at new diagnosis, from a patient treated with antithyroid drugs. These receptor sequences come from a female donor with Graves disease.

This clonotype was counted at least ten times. This CDR3 is CASSLAIPEAFF. CDR3 nucleotide sequence: TGTGCCAGCAGCCTGGCGATCCCTGAAGCTTTCTTT. The chain uses TRBV5-8 and TRBJ1-1, with D uncertain. Germline V lookup: CDR1 SGHTS, CDR2 YDEGEE. The V and J ends lost 4 bases and 6 bases respectively, with 10 bases between them. The CDR3 runs 12 residues.

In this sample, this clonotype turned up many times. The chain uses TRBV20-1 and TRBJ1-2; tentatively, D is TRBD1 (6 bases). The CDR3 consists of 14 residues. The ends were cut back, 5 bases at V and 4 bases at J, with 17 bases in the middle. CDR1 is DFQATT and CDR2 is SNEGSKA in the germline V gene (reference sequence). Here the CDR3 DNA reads TGCAGTGCTGCATGGGACACGGGAGCCTATGGCTACACCTTC. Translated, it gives CSAAWDTGAYGYTF.

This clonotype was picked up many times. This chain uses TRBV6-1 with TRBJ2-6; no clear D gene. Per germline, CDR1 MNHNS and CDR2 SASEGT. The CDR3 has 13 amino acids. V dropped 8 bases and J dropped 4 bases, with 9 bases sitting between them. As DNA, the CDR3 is TGTGCCAGCGCATCAAACGGGGCCAACGTCCTGACTTTC. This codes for CASASNGANVLTF.

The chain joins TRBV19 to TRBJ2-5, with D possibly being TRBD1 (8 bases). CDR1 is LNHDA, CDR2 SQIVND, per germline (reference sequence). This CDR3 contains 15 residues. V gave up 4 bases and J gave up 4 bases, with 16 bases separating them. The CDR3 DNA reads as TGTGCCAGTAGTACCCGACAGGGGAGGGGAGAGACCCAGTACTTC. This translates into CASSTRQGRGETQYF.